A single T cell receptor (beta chain) is shown here with its context. In this sample, this clone turned up a few times. Its antigen is still unknown. The sample holds no much larger clone one base away, and base qualities are not on file. Compared with germline, V lacks 8 bases and J lacks 6 bases; bases without a gene match: 7. The CDR3 has 14 amino acids, counting the end cysteine and phenylalanine. Only the CDR3 part of the read is kept: 42 bases, read in frame from the first base. The germline V gene (reference sequence) provides CDR1 MNHNY and CDR2 SVGAGI. TCRbeta CDR3 regions were amplified from genomic DNA using the immunoSEQ Assay, a bias-controlled multiplex PCR. In the paper's pipeline: Nucleated cell counts per sample were estimated from amplification of reference gene primers within the assay. To quantify the absolute abundance of each unique TCRbeta CDR3 rearrangement, sequence reads were collapsed and filtered. For each sample, productive Simpson clonality was calculated as the square root of Simpson's diversity index across productive rearrangements. TCRdb's version of the immuneACCESS table is confined to in-frame rearrangements and falls short of the full clone set. An unresolved V gene accounts for under half of the shortfall where checked; the remainder is of unknown origin. V, J and clone size are those of that table, while D and trimming were read from the DNA. The sample records 200,000 to 300,000 clones, about four fifths of which are singletons. The ten biggest clones cover roughly 10% of the sample.

Whole blood was collected in K2EDTA tubes by collaborating institutions according to the institutions' own protocols. For TCRbeta analysis, collaborator samples were shipped as frozen whole blood, as isolated PBMCs, or as DNA extracted from either sample type. This specimen belongs to a study of blood T cell repertoires in COVID-19 (dated by TCRdb to the early 2020s). Turning to the overall study: Collaborator samples came from the United States, Italy and Spain and covered acute and convalescent phases of COVID-19. The prospective study material was composed of cDNA or gDNA derived from T cells, B-cell-depleted T cells, or PBMCs. Deeply sampled blood TCRbeta repertoires from subjects exposed to, actively infected with, or recovered from COVID-19 were included in the dataset. The repertoires were released in a freely available public database meant as a resource for research on the immune response to SARS-CoV-2. The sample metadata nearly always contained a de-identified subject ID, COVID-19 status, age in years and sex. Where HLA class I and class II types were available, the types were taken from metadata supplied by the sample provider, not from assay-based typing. The samples were drawn from two sources: the first 160 participants of the ongoing ImmuneRACE study, and about 1,300 subjects contributed by 6 global collaborators. What the work shows at the level of the full study, not this receptor alone: The amount of clinical and demographic metadata varied by source and participant and was provided uncurated.

The TCR comes from a woman aged 80 or over with acute or convalescent COVID-19. Sequencing input: peripheral blood. The chain is assembled from TRBV6-6 and TRBJ2-7, with 13 bases in between that match TRBD2. CDR3 region: CASRTSGSNFEQYF. The DNA sequence follows: TGTGCCAGCCGGACTAGCGGGAGCAACTTCGAGCAGTACTTC.